The subject of this entry is one TCR beta chain. Which antigen it targets is not known. Per-base qualities were not stored, and no clone one base away is much larger. Germline trimming amounts to 6 bases on V and 1 base on J, with 15 as the count of junction bases outside the gene matches. Sequences DFQATT (CDR1) and SNEGSKA (CDR2) are obtained from the germline V gene (reference sequence). The CDR3 starts with the cysteine, ends with the phenylalanine, and has 18 residues. CDR3 DNA only is kept here, 54 bases in frame from base 1. This sample was taken from a study of CD8 T cells in ankylosing spondylitis (dated by TCRdb to about 2017). The study in broad terms: The study set out to find disease-linked TCR variants by profiling T cell receptor beta repertoires in ankylosing spondylitis patients and healthy donors. The full study cohort was made up of 25 to 30 ankylosing spondylitis patients and roughly 98 healthy donors. Peripheral blood samples were taken, and synovial fluid was additionally collected from ankylosing spondylitis patients.

The sample was run on an Illumina HiSeq 2500. Quantitative 5'-RACE with molecular barcodes was the method used to prepare the TCR beta libraries. As for the original processing: A new computational method based on a probabilistic model of VDJ rearrangement was used to identify disease-linked TCR variants. Clones were called with MiXCR by TCRdb after fastp trimmed the public reads at Q25, and only in-frame beta chains were retained. Rows matching on CDR3 protein sequence are summarized as one entry with the most common DNA and genes. In this record, the V and J calls reflect TCRdb's handling and not the investigators' own analysis. The sample has about 440,000 distinct CDR3 sequences on record, about a sixth of them singletons. The ten largest make up approximately 1% of the sample. Here is what the overall study found, with its caveats: Some TCR beta motif variants had previously been reported in synovial fluid and blood of reactive arthritis patients, which suggested common disease-initiation mechanisms. A CD8+ phenotype was shown by the disease-linked clones, which were found at relatively low frequencies in peripheral blood. A TCR beta motif made up of eight or nine highly homologous amino acid variants appeared to be characteristic of blood from ankylosing spondylitis patients. Significant enrichment of the disease-linked clones was reported in matched synovial fluid samples from ankylosing spondylitis patients.

This sequence originates from a male donor with ankylosing spondylitis. The sequencing sample was made of blood, either unsorted or a sorted T cell fraction (not recorded which). This chain is built from TRBV20-1 and TRBJ2-7; 13 central bases correspond to TRBD2. CDR3 reads: CSAAGTSGISWWSYEQYF. The nucleotide sequence is given as TGCAGTGCAGCAGGGACTAGCGGGATAAGTTGGTGGTCCTACGAGCAGTACTTC.